This T cell receptor (beta chain) originates from a study of vaccination and CD4 T cells after COVID-19. The V end lost 3 bases, the J end lost 3 bases, and 12 bases lay between the germline ends. The CDR3 length is 14 residues. CDR1 and CDR2 from the germline V gene are SGDLS and YYNGEE. CD4+ T cells that had been cultured provided DNA sequenced with the Oncomine TCR Beta short-read assay. Via MiXCR, TCRdb re-called the PCR reads, giving one row per CDR3 protein. Of 4,000 to 5,000 distinct CDR3 sequences in the sample, roughly two thirds were seen once. The treatment was: roughly ten-day PBMC culture with coronavirus spike peptide pools or control peptides (ViraFEST assay). An unexposed donor provided the CD4+ T cells, which were collected before the COVID-19 pandemic (2011-2018). A remark on this clonotype: Its antigen is as yet unknown.

The rearrangement joins TRBV9 to TRBJ1-1; D is unclear. The sequenced material came from CD4+ T cells from blood, cultured in vitro. The sequence was obtained from a human donor in good health. The chain's CDR3 is CASSEEGSDTEAFF. In DNA, the CDR3 is TGTGCCAGCAGCGAGGAGGGATCGGACACTGAAGCTTTCTTT.